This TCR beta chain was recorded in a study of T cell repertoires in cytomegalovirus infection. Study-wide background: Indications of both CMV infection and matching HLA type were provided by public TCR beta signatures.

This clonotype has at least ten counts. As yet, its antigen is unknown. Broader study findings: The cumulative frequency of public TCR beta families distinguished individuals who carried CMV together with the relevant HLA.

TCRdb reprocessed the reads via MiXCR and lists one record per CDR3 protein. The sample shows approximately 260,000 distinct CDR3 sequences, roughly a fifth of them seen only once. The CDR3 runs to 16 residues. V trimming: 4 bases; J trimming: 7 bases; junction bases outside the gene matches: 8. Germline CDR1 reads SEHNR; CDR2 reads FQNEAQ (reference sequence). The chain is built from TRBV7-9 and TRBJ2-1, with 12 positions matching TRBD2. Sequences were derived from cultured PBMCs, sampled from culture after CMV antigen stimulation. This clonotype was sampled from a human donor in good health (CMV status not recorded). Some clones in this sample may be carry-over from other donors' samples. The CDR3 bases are TGTGCCAGCAGCTCTTCGACTAGCGGGAGTTTGAATGAGCAGTTCTTC. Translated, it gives CASSSSTSGSLNEQFF.